The sequence of this TCR beta chain was determined in a study of cytomegalovirus exposure and HLA in healthy donors. Study observations and caveats: It was in a later analysis that TCR association rates were seen to vary by HLA locus, highest for DRB1 and lowest for HLA-C. From TCR beta sequences, most subjects' HLA-A and HLA-B alleles were reportedly predicted accurately. In a later analysis, parvovirus B19, influenza, CMV and Epstein-Barr virus appeared linked to several top co-occurrence clusters. In a later analysis, donors in an Asian-associated ancestry cluster reportedly had fewer N-insertions in productive TCRs than the cohort mean.

Germline loops: CDR1 SNHLY, CDR2 FYNNEI. The CDR3 covers 15 residues. V was clipped by 7 bases and J by 0 bases, with 15 bases between them. Turning to this clone: What it recognizes is unknown.

60 Vbeta and 13 Jbeta primers were used in PCR. Using immunoSEQ multiplex PCR, the repertoire was profiled, and TCRdb retains in-frame clones only, with some absent. This table has 150,000 to 200,000 clones, approximately 80% appearing once. The receptor comes from a male donor in good health and CMV-seropositive. The sample was PBMCs. The rearrangement joins TRBV2 to TRBJ1-2; D perhaps matches TRBD1 (6 bases). The CDR3: CASTRTVEANYGYTF. The CDR3 DNA sequence: TGTGCCAGCACCCGGACAGTTGAAGCTAACTATGGCTACACCTTC.